This T cell receptor (beta chain) was sequenced during a study of T cell responses to AZD1222 COVID-19 vaccine. Study conclusions and caveats: Baseline seropositivity occurred in only a handful of AZD1222 recipients. The study sampled repertoires only after the peak T cell response. In the spike-specific TCR repertoire, nearly half reportedly target unmutated variant regions.

TCRdb keeps only in-frame clones here, not all; method: immunoSEQ multiplex PCR. This sample has roughly 80,000 clones, with approximately 87% found just once. The CDR3 length is 15 residues. V lost 6 bases and J lost 6; bases outside the gene matches: 11. Germline V CDR1 and CDR2: MNHEY, SVGAGI. Some second doses came at about 4 weeks and others at about 12 weeks; these were pooled. A remark on this clone: What it recognizes is unknown.

This receptor was obtained from an adult who received the AZD1222 COVID-19 vaccine. The genes are TRBV6-5 and TRBJ1-5, with TRBD1 matching over 7 bases. The input for sequencing was peripheral blood, taken 28 days after the second AZD1222 dose. The CDR3 nucleotides read TGTGCCAGCAGATACGAAGACAGGGAGGTTCAGCCCCAGCATTTT. Its protein product is CASRYEDREVQPQHF.